This record covers a single T cell receptor beta chain. The data derive from a study of blood T cell repertoires in COVID-19. Overall study context: T cells, B-cell-depleted T cells, or PBMCs supplied cDNA or gDNA.

Authors' analysis steps: Reference gene primer amplification in the assay estimated nucleated cell counts. The table came from immunoSEQ multiplex PCR; TCRdb's copy has only in-frame clones and leaves some out. V, J and clone size reflect that table, while D and trimming were determined from the DNA. The data show fewer than 250,000 clones, approximately 84% seen once. The receptor comes from a woman between 45 and 65 years old with active or convalescent COVID-19. The sequenced material came from peripheral blood.

The CDR3 region is CASSVRATGKDGYTF. CDR3 sequence (DNA): TGTGCCAGCAGCGTACGGGCTACAGGGAAGGATGGCTACACCTTC. The chain carries TRBV9 and TRBJ1-2, with D possibly being TRBD1 (6 bases). The V gene's germline CDR1 is SGDLS and CDR2 YYNGEE. This CDR3 contains 15 residues. Trimming cost V 1 base and J 6 bases, with 16 bases left between them.